The next 15 T cell receptor beta chains were all read from a single sample in a study of response to subunit inactivated influenza vaccine. TCRdb reanalysed the RT-PCR reads using MiXCR and keeps one entry per CDR3 protein. The sample contains around 580,000 distinct CDR3 sequences, approximately 14% of which appear only once. Here the sequenced sample was PBMCs from blood, taken 11 to 12 days after vaccination. All receptors derive from a man between 45 and 60 years old who received an inactivated influenza vaccine.

The V call is TRBV13, the J call TRBJ2-7; TRBD2 is a possible D gene (6 bases). The CDR3 totals 14 residues. V shed 6 bases and J shed 2 bases, with 14 bases lying between them. Germline V gene lookup returns CDR1 PRHDT and CDR2 FYEKMQ (reference sequence). CDR3 nucleotide sequence: TGTGCCAGCAGTCGAGTAGCGGTCCCCTACGAGCAGTACTTC. Its translation: CASSRVAVPYEQYF.

The sample holds a few counts of this clonotype. This chain joins TRBV11-2 and TRBJ2-5; TRBD2 matches 9 bases. V lost 0 bases, J lost 4 bases, and 6 bases stayed unmatched. This CDR3 spans 16 amino acids. Germline V CDR1 and CDR2: SGHAT, FQNNGV. The CDR3 loop reads CASSLEGLAFPETQYF. In nucleotides, the CDR3 is TGTGCCAGCAGCTTAGAAGGACTAGCGTTTCCAGAGACCCAGTACTTC.

This clonotype was observed many times. The chain joins TRBV3-1 to TRBJ1-2; possible D gene TRBD1, 6 bases. Deletions cut 1 base from V and 4 bases from J, with 7 bases between. Germline CDR1 reads LGHDT; CDR2 reads YNNKEL (reference sequence). This CDR3 has 13 amino acids. The CDR3 DNA reads TGTGCCAGCAGCCAAGGGACAGTCTATGGCTACACCTTC. It codes for CASSQGTVYGYTF.

This clonotype was seen a few times. This chain joins TRBV9 and TRBJ2-1; tentative D call: TRBD2 (5 bases). The length of the CDR3 is 15 residues. Trimming left V 0 bases short and J 5 bases short, with 12 bases between. The germline V gene encodes CDR1 SGDLS and CDR2 YYNGEE. The CDR3 reads CASSVGHGNHNEQFF. The DNA for the CDR3 is TGTGCCAGCAGCGTAGGACACGGGAATCACAATGAGCAGTTCTTC.

There are many counts of this clonotype. The chain recombines TRBV29-1 with TRBJ2-1; maybe TRBD1 (5 bases). Trimming removed 3 bases at V and 7 bases at J, with 13 bases between. The CDR3 spans 13 residues. Germline V gene lookup returns CDR1 SQVTM and CDR2 ANQGSEA. CDR3 bases: TGCAGCGTTGACGGCCAGGGTAGTAATGAGCAGTTCTTC. Its translation is CSVDGQGSNEQFF.

This rearrangement joins TRBV20-1 to TRBJ1-4, with TRBD1 identical over 8 bases. The CDR3 loop spans 15 amino acids. The V segment lost 6 bases and the J segment 7 bases; nucleotides outside the gene matches: 13. Looked up from germline, CDR1 is DFQATT and CDR2 is SNEGSKA (reference sequence). CDR3 loop: CSAPNPGQVSEKLFF. The CDR3 region has the DNA TGCAGTGCCCCGAATCCGGGACAGGTCTCTGAAAAACTGTTTTTT.

This clonotype was seen only a few times. This rearrangement joins TRBV5-1 to TRBJ2-1; 8 bases match TRBD1. The CDR3 covers 16 residues. Germline CDR1 reads SGHRS; CDR2 reads YFSETQ. Trimming cost V 0 bases and J 2 bases; bases outside gene matches: 4. The CDR3 loop is CASSLVDRVPYNEQFF. In nucleotides, the CDR3 is TGCGCCAGCAGCTTGGTGGACAGGGTACCCTACAATGAGCAGTTCTTC.

In this sample, this clonotype turned up a few times. The genes are TRBV7-3 and TRBJ1-4; D is undetermined. The CDR3 covers 15 residues. Germline CDR1 SGHTA, CDR2 FQGTGA. V dropped 1 base and J dropped 3 bases, with 9 bases sitting between them. CDR3 sequence (DNA): TGTGCCAGCAGCTTAATACGGGTACCTAATGAAAAACTGTTTTTT. The encoded protein is CASSLIRVPNEKLFF.

This clonotype has just a few counts. The chain employs TRBV15 and TRBJ2-7, with 7 bases that match TRBD1. There are 14 residues in the CDR3. Per germline, CDR1 LNHNV and CDR2 YYDKDF (reference sequence). The ends lost 6 bases at V and 7 bases at J; junction bases unmatched: 12. DNA for the CDR3: TGTGCCACCAGTTTTGAGCAGCCAGGGGGAGAGCAGTACTTC. Protein product: CATSFEQPGGEQYF.

The table lists this clonotype with a few counts. The chain has TRBV5-1 and TRBJ2-1, with D hard to call. Germline assignment: CDR1 SGHRS and CDR2 YFSETQ. Trimming shortened V by 4 bases and J by 12 bases, and 14 bases separated the two germline ends. This CDR3 contains 12 residues. In DNA form, the CDR3 reads TGCGCCAGCAGCCCGGACGGAGTCGGGCAGTTCTTC. Translating gives CASSPDGVGQFF. The variable domain in full, completed from reference TRBV5-1 and TRBJ2-1, reads KAGVTQTPRYLIKTRGQQVTLSCSPISGHRSVSWYQQTPGQGLQFLFEYFSETQRNKGNFPGRFSGRQFSNSRSEMNVSTLELGDSALYLCASSPDGVGQFFGPGTRLTVL.

There are a few counts of this clonotype. The gene calls are TRBV20-1 and TRBJ2-7; TRBD2 matches at 7 bases. The ends lost 6 bases at V and 5 bases at J; junction bases unmatched: 13. The CDR3 is 14 amino acids. Germline values: CDR1 DFQATT, CDR2 SNEGSKA (reference sequence). CDR3 protein: CSALKREAVDEQYF. CDR3 nucleotide sequence: TGCAGTGCCCTTAAGCGGGAAGCCGTCGACGAGCAGTACTTC.

This chain joins TRBV15 and TRBJ2-7; D is tentatively TRBD1 or TRBD2 (5 bases each). The CDR3 consists of 17 residues. Per the germline V gene, CDR1 is LNHNV and CDR2 is YYDKDF (reference sequence). Trimming took 5 bases from V and 0 from J, leaving 20 bases between them. The CDR3 reads CATSGTWGPIHSYEQYF. The CDR3 DNA reads as TGTGCCACCAGCGGCACGTGGGGACCCATTCACTCCTACGAGCAGTACTTC.

The chain couples TRBV5-1 to TRBJ2-7, with D tentatively TRBD2 (6 bases). Germline CDR1 reads SGHRS; CDR2 reads YFSETQ. V lost 4 bases, J lost 6 bases, and 14 bases lay in between. The CDR3 spans 13 residues. Written as DNA, the CDR3 is TGCGCCAGCAGCGGCGGGACGGTGGGCGAGCAGTACTTC. Its protein is CASSGGTVGEQYF.

The chain joins TRBV12-3 or TRBV12-4 to TRBJ2-7; 14 positions match TRBD2. After removal of 4 bases from V and 1 base from J, the junction contained 18 bases not matched to a gene. The CDR3 has 21 residues. The CDR3 DNA follows: TGTGCCAGCAGTTCTGTTTCGCGCTCCGGACTAGCGGGAGGCAATTCCTACGAGCAGTACTTC. Residues: CASSSVSRSGLAGGNSYEQYF.

This clonotype appeared a few times. V gene TRBV6-2 or TRBV6-3 combines with J gene TRBJ2-5; D remains unclear. This CDR3 is 15 amino acids long. V lost 5 bases, J lost 2 bases, and 15 bases lay in between. Germline CDR1 MNHEY, CDR2 SVGEGT. DNA for the CDR3: TGTGCCAGCAGTCACCAACGCAGGTTACAAGAGACCCAGTACTTC. It yields the protein CASSHQRRLQETQYF.